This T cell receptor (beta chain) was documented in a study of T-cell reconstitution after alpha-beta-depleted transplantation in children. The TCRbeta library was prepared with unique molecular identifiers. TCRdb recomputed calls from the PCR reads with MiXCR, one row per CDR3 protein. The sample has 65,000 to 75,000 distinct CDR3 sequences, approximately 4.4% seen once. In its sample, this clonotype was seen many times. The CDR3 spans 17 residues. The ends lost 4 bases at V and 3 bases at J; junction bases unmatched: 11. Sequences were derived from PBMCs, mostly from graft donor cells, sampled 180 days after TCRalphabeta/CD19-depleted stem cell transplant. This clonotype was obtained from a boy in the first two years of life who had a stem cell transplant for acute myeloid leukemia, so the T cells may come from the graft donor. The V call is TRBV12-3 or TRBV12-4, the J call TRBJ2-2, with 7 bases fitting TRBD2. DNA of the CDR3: TGTGCCAGCAGTTGGGCCCCGCGGGGGTGGGACACCGGGGAGCTGTTTTTT. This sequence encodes CASSWAPRGWDTGELFF.